Listed below are T cell receptor beta chains from one sample, sequenced in a study of regulatory T cells in long-lasting Graves disease. TCRdb redid the calling of the multiplex PCR reads with MiXCR, one entry per CDR3 protein. The sample has about 420,000 distinct CDR3 sequences, less than 20% seen once. The sample also formed part of further work on T cells in Graves' hyperthyroidism and ophthalmopathy.

Here the sequenced sample was peripheral blood mononuclear cells (PBMCs), taken at new diagnosis, from a patient treated with antithyroid drugs. Receptors were obtained from a woman between 18 and 29 years old with Graves disease. Each CDR3 is given with its conserved first and last residue. The order of the fields is J gene, D gene, clone size, V gene, CDR3 protein, CDR3 DNA. D genes are given only for firm matches. Rows may omit the clone size; those that give it use once, few, many or a size class.

J: TRBJ2-7
D: TRBD1
size: few
V: TRBV7-2
CDR3: CASSLGGDRGLYEQYF
DNA: TGTGCCAGCAGCTTAGGTGGCGACAGGGGGCTCTACGAGCAGTACTTC

J: TRBJ2-1
D: TRBD2
size: many
V: TRBV7-9
CDR3: CASSFWTSNEQFF
DNA: TGTGCCAGCAGCTTCTGGACTAGTAATGAGCAGTTCTTC

J: TRBJ1-2
D: NA
size: few
V: TRBV25-1
CDR3: CASAPSVANYGYTF
DNA: TGTGCCAGCGCCCCTTCGGTAGCTAACTATGGCTACACCTTC

J: TRBJ2-7
D: TRBD2
size: many
V: TRBV11-2
CDR3: CASSFYKGPGLAGGDEQYF
DNA: TGTGCCAGCAGCTTTTACAAGGGGCCCGGGCTAGCGGGAGGGGACGAGCAGTACTTC

J: TRBJ2-3
D: NA
size: many
V: TRBV12-3/TRBV12-4
CDR3: CASSYALPRADTQYF
DNA: TGTGCCAGCAGTTACGCGCTCCCTCGGGCAGATACGCAGTATTTT

J: TRBJ2-7
D: NA
size: many
V: TRBV28
CDR3: CASWAGTPYEQYF
DNA: TGTGCCAGCTGGGCGGGGACGCCCTACGAGCAGTACTTC

J: TRBJ2-1
D: NA
size: many
V: TRBV11-2
CDR3: CASSLERTYNEQFF
DNA: TGTGCCAGCAGCTTAGAACGAACCTACAATGAGCAGTTCTTC

J: TRBJ2-7
D: TRBD2
size: NA
V: TRBV5-6
CDR3: CASSLDLREGPEQHF
DNA: TGTGCCAGCAGCTTGGACTTGCGGGAGGGCCCCGAGCAGCACTTC

J: TRBJ2-3
D: TRBD2
size: NA
V: TRBV5-4
CDR3: CASSAGLAGTSTDTQYF
DNA: TGTGCCAGCAGCGCGGGACTAGCGGGCACTAGCACAGATACGCAGTATTTT

J: TRBJ2-2
D: TRBD1
size: few
V: TRBV13
CDR3: CASSETGGGTGELFF
DNA: TGTGCCAGCAGCGAAACAGGGGGCGGGACCGGGGAGCTGTTTTTT

J: TRBJ1-5
D: NA
size: many
V: TRBV11-3
CDR3: CASSPGLGPHQPQHF
DNA: TGTGCCAGCAGCCCGGGGCTAGGGCCCCATCAGCCCCAGCATTTT

J: TRBJ2-3
D: NA
size: many
V: TRBV28
CDR3: CASSLGRTGRFADTQYF
DNA: TGTGCCAGCAGCCTGGGGAGGACAGGCCGGTTTGCAGATACGCAGTATTTT

J: TRBJ1-1
D: TRBD1
size: few
V: TRBV19
CDR3: CASSIGWQGAVGTEAFF
DNA: TGTGCCAGTAGTATAGGGTGGCAGGGGGCGGTAGGAACTGAAGCTTTCTTT

J: TRBJ2-2
D: NA
size: NA
V: TRBV5-1
CDR3: CASSLETQNTGELFF
DNA: TGCGCCAGCAGCTTGGAGACCCAGAACACCGGGGAGCTGTTTTTT

J: TRBJ1-5
D: TRBD1
size: many
V: TRBV2
CDR3: CASSRDRGWAQHF
DNA: TGTGCCAGCAGTAGGGACAGGGGATGGGCCCAGCATTTT

J: TRBJ2-1
D: TRBD2
size: NA
V: TRBV24-1
CDR3: CATSDFGTSYHNEQFF
DNA: TGTGCCACCAGTGATTTTGGGACTAGCTACCACAATGAGCAGTTCTTC

J: TRBJ2-7
D: NA
size: few
V: TRBV14
CDR3: CASSYRPSGPEQYF
DNA: TGTGCCAGCAGCTATCGCCCCTCAGGGCCCGAGCAGTACTTC

J: TRBJ2-1
D: TRBD1
size: many
V: TRBV6-5
CDR3: CASSYSGTGANEQFF
DNA: TGTGCCAGCAGTTACTCGGGGACAGGGGCGAATGAGCAGTTCTTC

J: TRBJ2-7
D: TRBD1
size: many
V: TRBV20-1
CDR3: CSATNQGQYEQYF
DNA: TGCAGTGCTACGAACCAGGGACAGTACGAGCAGTACTTC

J: TRBJ1-6
D: NA
size: few
V: TRBV7-2
CDR3: CASSPPRSHSSPLHF
DNA: TGTGCCAGCAGCCCTCCTCGGTCCCATAGTTCACCCCTCCACTTT

J: TRBJ1-4
D: NA
size: NA
V: TRBV20-1
CDR3: CSAREKGGLFF
DNA: TGCAGTGCTAGAGAGAAAGGGGGACTGTTTTTT

J: TRBJ2-1
D: NA
size: NA
V: TRBV7-2
CDR3: CASSLVGSDTSEQFF
DNA: TGTGCCAGCAGCTTAGTGGGGTCTGACACGTCTGAGCAGTTCTTC

J: TRBJ2-4
D: NA
size: NA
V: TRBV4-3
CDR3: CASSQDLVAKNIQYF
DNA: TGCGCCAGCAGCCAAGATCTTGTAGCCAAAAACATTCAGTACTTC

J: TRBJ2-7
D: TRBD2
size: NA
V: TRBV27
CDR3: CAGRKTSGRAHEQYF
DNA: TGTGCCGGCAGGAAAACTAGCGGGAGGGCCCACGAGCAGTACTTC

J: TRBJ2-7
D: NA
size: few
V: TRBV30
CDR3: CAWSDAVRFLLQYF
DNA: TGTGCCTGGAGTGATGCCGTCAGGTTCCTTTTACAGTACTTC

J: TRBJ2-5
D: NA
size: many
V: TRBV20-1
CDR3: CSATPTSIETQYF
DNA: TGCAGTGCTACCCCCACGAGTATTGAGACCCAGTACTTC

J: TRBJ2-7
D: TRBD2
size: many
V: TRBV28
CDR3: CASSFPKGLAGGEQYF
DNA: TGTGCCAGCAGTTTCCCTAAGGGACTAGCGGGAGGTGAGCAGTACTTC

J: TRBJ1-1
D: NA
size: many
V: TRBV28
CDR3: CASSRTAQNTEAFF
DNA: TGTGCCAGCAGCCGGACAGCCCAGAACACTGAAGCTTTCTTT

J: TRBJ2-3
D: TRBD2
size: few
V: TRBV19
CDR3: CASSIGGTGGDTQYF
DNA: TGTGCCAGTAGTATAGGGGGAACGGGAGGAGATACGCAGTATTTT

J: TRBJ1-1
D: NA
size: many
V: TRBV28
CDR3: CASSLWGKMNTEAFF
DNA: TGTGCCAGCAGTTTATGGGGGAAAATGAACACTGAAGCTTTCTTT

J: TRBJ2-7
D: TRBD1
size: many
V: TRBV7-2
CDR3: CASSSGTDPSYEQYF
DNA: TGTGCCAGCAGCTCAGGGACAGATCCCTCCTACGAGCAGTACTTC

J: TRBJ1-1
D: NA
size: many
V: TRBV14
CDR3: CASSPKGTFAFF
DNA: TGTGCCAGCAGCCCTAAGGGAACTTTTGCTTTCTTT

J: TRBJ2-3
D: TRBD2
size: many
V: TRBV10-2
CDR3: CATLAGGPRWITDTQYF
DNA: TGCGCCACCTTAGCGGGAGGGCCTCGCTGGATCACAGATACGCAGTATTTT

J: TRBJ2-3
D: TRBD2
size: many
V: TRBV7-2
CDR3: CASSKRGLAGASTDTQYF
DNA: TGTGCCAGCAGCAAACGCGGCTTAGCGGGAGCCAGCACAGATACGCAGTATTTT

J: TRBJ2-1
D: TRBD1
size: once
V: TRBV7-6
CDR3: CASSFEQGDYNEQFF
DNA: TGTGCCAGCAGCTTCGAACAGGGGGATTACAATGAGCAGTTCTTC

J: TRBJ2-2
D: NA
size: NA
V: TRBV6-1
CDR3: CASRAGTPVSGELFF
DNA: TGTGCCAGCAGAGCCGGGACCCCCGTTTCTGGGGAGCTGTTTTTT

J: TRBJ2-5
D: NA
size: many
V: TRBV3-1
CDR3: CASSLVGAETQYF
DNA: TGTGCCAGCAGCCTCGTAGGGGCTGAGACCCAGTACTTC

J: TRBJ2-2
D: TRBD2
size: NA
V: TRBV13
CDR3: CASSAIWTSGELFF
DNA: TGTGCCAGCAGCGCTATATGGACTAGCGGGGAGCTGTTTTTT

J: TRBJ1-2
D: NA
size: many
V: TRBV12-3/TRBV12-4
CDR3: CASSLNPKGYGYTF
DNA: TGTGCCAGCAGTTTAAACCCCAAGGGCTATGGCTACACCTTC

J: TRBJ2-5
D: TRBD2
size: many
V: TRBV24-1
CDR3: CATSDMTSGQETQYF
DNA: TGTGCCACCAGTGACATGACTAGCGGCCAAGAGACCCAGTACTTC

J: TRBJ2-1
D: TRBD2
size: few
V: TRBV3-1
CDR3: CASSQEQLAGVSLQFF
DNA: TGTGCCAGCAGCCAAGAGCAGCTAGCGGGAGTCTCCCTCCAGTTCTTC

J: TRBJ2-7
D: NA
size: few
V: TRBV4-3
CDR3: CASSQDLGWTYEQYF
DNA: TGCGCCAGCAGCCAAGATTTGGGCTGGACCTACGAGCAGTACTTC

J: TRBJ2-5
D: NA
size: NA
V: TRBV19
CDR3: CASSRIGVGEETQYF
DNA: TGTGCCAGTAGCCGAATTGGAGTGGGGGAAGAGACCCAGTACTTC

J: TRBJ2-7
D: TRBD1
size: many
V: TRBV2
CDR3: CASRMGQGNSYEQYF
DNA: TGTGCCAGCAGGATGGGACAGGGCAACTCCTACGAGCAGTACTTC